Presented here are 9 T cell receptor beta chains from one specimen sequenced in a study of T cell changes during pregnancy in multiple sclerosis. Clones were sequenced by immunoSEQ multiplex PCR, and TCRdb holds only the in-frame ones, with some missing. The data show about 72,000 clones, roughly 91% seen once. Specimen: peripheral blood, collected in the third trimester of pregnancy. Receptor source: a female donor in good health, enrolled as a control in a pregnancy study.

CDR3 nucleotides: TGTGCCAGCACCCCTACGGAGTCTGCGAATTCACCCCTCCACTTT. Its translation is CASTPTESANSPLHF. The V call is TRBV6-1, the J call TRBJ1-6, with no clear D. This CDR3 has 15 residues. V lost 7 bases and J lost 7, with 17 bases in between. Germline V gene data show CDR1 as MNHNS and CDR2 as SASEGT.

V and J are TRBV6-1 and TRBJ2-7; 7 positions match TRBD1. Trimming removed 2 bases from V and 3 bases from J; junction bases left unmatched: 7. The germline CDR1 and CDR2 sequences are MNHNS and SASEGT. The CDR3 has 15 residues. The CDR3 protein is CASSEFRTGGYEQYF. The CDR3 nucleotides read TGTGCCAGCAGTGAATTTAGGACAGGTGGCTACGAGCAGTACTTC.

DNA of the CDR3: TGTGCCAGCAGCCCTCGACAGGGGTTGGCCACTGAAGCTTTCTTT. Protein: CASSPRQGLATEAFF. The chain joins TRBV5-4 to TRBJ1-1; 8 bases are a match to TRBD1. The V gene's germline CDR1 is SGHNT and CDR2 YYREEE (reference sequence). This CDR3 spans 15 amino acids. V shed 4 bases, J shed 4 bases, and the junction held 9 bases outside the gene matches.

The CDR3 DNA is TGTGCCAGCAGCTTAAGGGTGGAGGCCGGGGAGCTGTTTTTT. Translated: CASSLRVEAGELFF. This chain joins TRBV7-9 and TRBJ2-2, with D maybe TRBD2 (5 bases). Germline-derived CDR1 and CDR2 are SEHNR and FQNEAQ (reference sequence). Trimming removed 2 bases from V and 6 bases from J, with 10 bases in between. The CDR3 is made up of 14 amino acids.

The chain has TRBV18 and TRBJ1-4, with D perhaps matching TRBD1 (5 bases). The CDR3 extends over 17 amino acids. V lost 2 bases and J lost 2, with 15 bases in between. Germline CDR1 reads KGHSH; CDR2 reads LQKENI. CDR3 in DNA: TGTGCCAGCTCACCAAACCAGGGAAAGGGGACTAATGAAAAACTGTTTTTT. Protein product: CASSPNQGKGTNEKLFF.

The gene calls are TRBV7-9 and TRBJ2-1; D not certain. Germline loops: CDR1 SEHNR, CDR2 FQNEAQ (reference sequence). Trimming took off 1 base at V and 0 bases at J, with 13 bases between the two ends. The length of the CDR3 is 17 residues. The CDR3: CASSLGPAESSYNEQFF. In nucleotides, the CDR3 is TGTGCCAGCAGCTTAGGTCCCGCCGAGAGCTCCTACAATGAGCAGTTCTTC.

The chain uses TRBV11-2 and TRBJ1-1, with 9 bases matching TRBD1. The CDR3 sequence is 16 residues long. The V segment lost 3 bases and the J segment 7 bases; nucleotides outside the gene matches: 12. Germline V gene lookup returns CDR1 SGHAT and CDR2 FQNNGV. The CDR3 DNA reads TGTGCCAGCAGCTTCCCCGGGACAGGGAGAAGAATTGAAGCTTTCTTT. This encodes CASSFPGTGRRIEAFF. The full variable domain, in which reference TRBV11-2 and TRBJ1-1 provide the parts outside the CDR3, is EAGVAQSPRYKIIEKRQSVAFWCNPISGHATLYWYQQILGQGPKLLIQFQNNGVVDDSQLPKDRFSAERLKGVDSTLKIQPAKLEDSAVYLCASSFPGTGRRIEAFFGQGTRLTVV.

This chain connects TRBV19 to TRBJ2-2, with a weak D call TRBD1 (6 bases). Trimming stripped 4 bases from V and 7 bases from J, with 13 bases between. The CDR3 covers 14 residues. Germline assignment: CDR1 LNHDA and CDR2 SQIVND (reference sequence). CDR3 DNA: TGTGCCAGTAGTAACAGGGATTATAGCGGGGAGCTGTTTTTT. It yields the protein CASSNRDYSGELFF. The complete variable domain, with remaining parts taken from reference TRBV19 and TRBJ2-2, reads DGGITQSPKYLFRKEGQNVTLSCEQNLNHDAMYWYRQDPGQGLRLIYYSQIVNDFQKGDIAEGYSVSREKKESFPLTVTSAQKNPTAFYLCASSNRDYSGELFFGEGSRLTVL.

CDR3 nucleotides: TGTGCCAGCAGCTCGACTAGCGGGAGGGCGGGGGAGCAGTACTTC. As protein: CASSSTSGRAGEQYF. The V gene is TRBV9, the J gene TRBJ2-7, with 14 bases lining up with TRBD2. J was trimmed by 7 bases and V by 4 bases; bases with no gene match: 7. CDR3 length: 15 amino acids. Germline V gene sequence: CDR1 SGDLS, CDR2 YYNGEE.